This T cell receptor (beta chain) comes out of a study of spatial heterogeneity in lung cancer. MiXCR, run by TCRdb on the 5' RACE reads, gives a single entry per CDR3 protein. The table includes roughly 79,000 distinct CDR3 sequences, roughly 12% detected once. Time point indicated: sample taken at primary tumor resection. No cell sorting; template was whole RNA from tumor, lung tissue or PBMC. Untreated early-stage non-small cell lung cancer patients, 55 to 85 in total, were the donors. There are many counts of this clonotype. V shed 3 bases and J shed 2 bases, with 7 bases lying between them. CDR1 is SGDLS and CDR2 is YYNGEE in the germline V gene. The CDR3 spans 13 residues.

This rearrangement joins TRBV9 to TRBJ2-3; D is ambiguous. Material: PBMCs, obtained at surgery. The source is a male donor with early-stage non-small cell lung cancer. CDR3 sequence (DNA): TGTGCCAGCAGCGCCCCCGTCACAGATACGCAGTATTTT. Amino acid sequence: CASSAPVTDTQYF.